The clone carrying this T cell receptor (beta chain) was found a few times. Its antigen is currently unknown. The authors reverse transcribed all of the isolated RNA, so sequencing captured expressed TCRB transcripts. TCRdb's table, derived via immunoSEQ multiplex PCR, lists solely in-frame clones and lacks some. The top ten clones hold about 0.014% of a sample with roughly 310,000 clones, about 11% of them seen once. The V gene's germline CDR1 is MNHEY and CDR2 SVGAGI. This CDR3 is 16 amino acids long. V lost 0 bases to trimming and J lost 5 bases; unmatched junction nucleotides: 6. The sample comes from a study of beta chain features in type 1 diabetes. Whole-study findings and limits: Among patients with Type 1 diabetes, TCRB CDR3s were moderately but significantly shorter in every one of the four CD4+ subsets.

The sequencing input was naive CD4+ T cells from blood. The chain couples TRBV6-5 to TRBJ1-4; 7 bases are shared with TRBD1. The origin of this receptor is a woman aged 25 to 39 in good health. The CDR3 sequence: CASSYSAGQINEKLFF. In DNA form, the CDR3 reads TGTGCCAGCAGTTACTCGGCGGGACAGATAAATGAAAAACTGTTTTTT.